A single sample gave rise to the 10 T cell receptor beta chains below, sequenced in a study of Graves' ophthalmopathy and Graves' hyperthyroidism. Scientists amplified the TCR beta CDR3 regions from RNA transcripts. Second-round multiplex PCR came after first-round RT-PCR with HTBI primers. Using its own MiXCR run on the multiplex PCR reads, TCRdb lists one record per CDR3 protein. The sample includes 680,000 or so distinct CDR3 sequences, 20% to 25% of them seen just once. The sequenced sample was peripheral blood. These receptors all come from a woman aged 18-35 years with stable Graves' hyperthyroidism. Some clones in this sample may be carry-over from other donors' samples.

This clonotype was counted at least ten times. The V gene is TRBV28, the J gene TRBJ2-2; a weak D match, TRBD2 (6 bases). The CDR3 consists of 12 residues. CDR1 and CDR2 (germline): MDHEN, SYDVKM. V shed 5 bases and J shed 9 bases, with 10 bases lying between them. This CDR3 reads CASSGAGRELFF. DNA for the CDR3: TGTGCCAGCAGTGGGGCGGGGAGGGAGCTGTTTTTT.

There are a few counts of this clonotype. V usage is TRBV6-1 and J usage is TRBJ1-3; D is unresolved. V lost 3 bases and J 0 bases, leaving 6 bases between the germline ends. CDR1 and CDR2 from the germline V gene are MNHNS and SASEGT. This CDR3 has 14 residues. The CDR3 region has the DNA TGTGCCAGCAGTGATGTCAACTCTGGAAACACCATATATTTT. This encodes CASSDVNSGNTIYF.

The rearrangement links TRBV12-3 or TRBV12-4 to TRBJ2-7; no clear D gene. The J call may be mistaken, given a closer DNA end match to TRBJ2-1. The CDR3 contains 15 residues. CDR3 loop: CASSLFGVSYNEQFF. In DNA form, the CDR3 reads TGTGCCAGCAGTTTGTTTGGGGTCTCCTACAATGAGCAGTTCTTC.

This chain uses TRBV10-3 with TRBJ1-2, with 9 positions matching TRBD1. V gave up 10 bases and J gave up 6 bases; unmatched junction bases: 9. The CDR3 has 13 amino acids. Germline-derived CDR1 and CDR2 are ENHRY and SYGVKD. The CDR3 nucleotides read TGTGCCACCATAACGGGACAGGGCGATGGCTACACCTTC. It is translated as CATITGQGDGYTF.

This clonotype was seen many times. The chain uses TRBV28 and TRBJ2-7, with D hard to call. The CDR3 has 12 residues. Germline V CDR1 and CDR2: MDHEN, SYDVKM. Trimming took 8 bases from V and 0 from J, leaving 8 bases between them. The CDR3 region is CASLGPSYEQYF. The CDR3 region has the DNA TGTGCCAGCCTTGGGCCCTCCTACGAGCAGTACTTC.

The chain joins TRBV11-2 to TRBJ2-7, with 10 bases lining up with TRBD2. J was trimmed by 2 bases and V by 5 bases; bases with no gene match: 12. The CDR3 loop spans 17 amino acids. Germline-derived CDR1 and CDR2 are SGHAT and FQNNGV. CDR3 bases: TGTGCCAGCAGCCCCTATAGTCCCCTAGCGGGGGCCTACGAGCAGTACTTC. This codes for CASSPYSPLAGAYEQYF.

This clonotype has just a few counts. The V call is TRBV3-1, the J call TRBJ1-3; maybe TRBD1 (6 bases). The CDR3 runs 15 residues. V gave up 6 bases and J gave up 0 bases, with 12 bases separating them. Germline assignment: CDR1 LGHDT and CDR2 YNNKEL (reference sequence). DNA for the CDR3: TGTGCCAGCAGTCGACAGGAGGTCTCTGGAAACACCATATATTTT. It encodes CASSRQEVSGNTIYF.

This clonotype has more than one count but fewer than ten. The V gene is TRBV6-1, the J gene TRBJ1-5; D is perhaps TRBD1 (6 bases). Germline lookup yields CDR1 MNHNS and CDR2 SASEGT. This CDR3 has 14 amino acids. Trimming shortened V by 5 bases and J by 7 bases, and 15 bases separated the two germline ends. CDR3 loop: CASSKTGYEQPQHF. As DNA, the CDR3 is TGTGCCAGCAGTAAGACAGGCTATGAACAGCCCCAGCATTTT.

The chain employs TRBV29-1 and TRBJ2-2; D remains ambiguous. CDR1 is SQVTM, CDR2 ANQGSEA, per germline. Trimming took off 7 bases at V and 4 bases at J, with 13 bases between the two ends. This CDR3 has 13 residues. The CDR3 nucleotides are TGCAGCGCCTTAGGTGGAGTCACCGGGGAGCTGTTTTTT. Amino acids: CSALGGVTGELFF.

This clonotype was counted only a few times. J is TRBJ1-6 and V is TRBV2, with 10 bases identical to TRBD1. Germline lookup yields CDR1 SNHLY and CDR2 FYNNEI. The CDR3 length is 15 residues. Trimming removed 6 bases from V and 10 bases from J; junction bases left unmatched: 9. CDR3 DNA: TGTGCCAGCAGCGCACCGGGACAGGGGAGCTCACCCCTCCACTTT. The encoded protein is CASSAPGQGSSPLHF.